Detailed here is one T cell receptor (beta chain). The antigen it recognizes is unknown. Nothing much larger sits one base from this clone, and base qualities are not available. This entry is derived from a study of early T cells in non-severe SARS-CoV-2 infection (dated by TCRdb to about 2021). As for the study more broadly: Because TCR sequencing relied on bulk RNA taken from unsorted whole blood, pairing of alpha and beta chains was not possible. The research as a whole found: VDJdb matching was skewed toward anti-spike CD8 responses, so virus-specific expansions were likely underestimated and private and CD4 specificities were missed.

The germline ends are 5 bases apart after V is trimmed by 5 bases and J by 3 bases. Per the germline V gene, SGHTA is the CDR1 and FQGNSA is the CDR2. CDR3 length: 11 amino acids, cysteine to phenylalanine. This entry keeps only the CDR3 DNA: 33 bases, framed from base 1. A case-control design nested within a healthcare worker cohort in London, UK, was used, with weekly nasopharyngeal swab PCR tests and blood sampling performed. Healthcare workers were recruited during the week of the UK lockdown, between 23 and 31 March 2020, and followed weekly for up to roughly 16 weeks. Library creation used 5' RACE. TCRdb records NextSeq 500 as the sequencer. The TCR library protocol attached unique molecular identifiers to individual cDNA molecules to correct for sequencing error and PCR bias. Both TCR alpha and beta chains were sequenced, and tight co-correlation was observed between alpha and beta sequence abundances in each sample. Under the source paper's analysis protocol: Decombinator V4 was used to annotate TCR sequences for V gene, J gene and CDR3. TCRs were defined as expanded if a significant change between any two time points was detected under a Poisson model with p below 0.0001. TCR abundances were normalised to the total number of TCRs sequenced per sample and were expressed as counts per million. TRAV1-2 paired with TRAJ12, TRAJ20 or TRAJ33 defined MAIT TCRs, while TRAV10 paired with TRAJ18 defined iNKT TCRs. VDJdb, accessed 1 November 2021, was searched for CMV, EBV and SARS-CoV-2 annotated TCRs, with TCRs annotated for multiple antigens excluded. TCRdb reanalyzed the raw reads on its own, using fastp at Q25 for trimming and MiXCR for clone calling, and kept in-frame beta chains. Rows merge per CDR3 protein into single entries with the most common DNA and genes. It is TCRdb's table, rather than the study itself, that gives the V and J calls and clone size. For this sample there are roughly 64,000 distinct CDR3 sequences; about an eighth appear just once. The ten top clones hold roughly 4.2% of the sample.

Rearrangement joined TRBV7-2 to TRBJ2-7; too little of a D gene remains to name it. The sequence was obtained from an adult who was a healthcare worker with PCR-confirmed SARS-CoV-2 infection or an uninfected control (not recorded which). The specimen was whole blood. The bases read TGTGCCAGCAGCCACGACTACGAGCAGTACTTC. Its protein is CASSHDYEQYF.